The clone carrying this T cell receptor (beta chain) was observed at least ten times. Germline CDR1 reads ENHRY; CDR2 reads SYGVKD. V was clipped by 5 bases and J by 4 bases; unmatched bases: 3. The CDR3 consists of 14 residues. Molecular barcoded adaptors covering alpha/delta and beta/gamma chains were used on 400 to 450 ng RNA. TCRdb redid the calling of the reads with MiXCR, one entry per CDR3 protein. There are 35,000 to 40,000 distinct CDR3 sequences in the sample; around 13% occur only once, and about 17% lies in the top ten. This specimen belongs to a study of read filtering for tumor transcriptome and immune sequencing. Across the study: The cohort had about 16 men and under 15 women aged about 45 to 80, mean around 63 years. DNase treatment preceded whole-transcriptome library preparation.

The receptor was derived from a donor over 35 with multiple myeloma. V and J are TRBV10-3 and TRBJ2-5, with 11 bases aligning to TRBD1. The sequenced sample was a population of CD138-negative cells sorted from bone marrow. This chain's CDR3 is CAISPGTGGETQYF. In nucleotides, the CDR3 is TGTGCCATCAGTCCCGGGACAGGGGGAGAGACCCAGTACTTC.